There are a few counts of the clone carrying this T cell receptor beta chain. What it recognizes is unknown. One junction end does not reproduce the germline sequence, and a read error may be involved. The source of the sample is a study of metastatic and nonmetastatic thyroid tumors. The study, taken as a whole, reports: Significantly greater TCR beta diversity was reportedly found in malignant thyroid tumors than in benign nodules (in blood and tumor).

With MiXCR, TCRdb reprocessed the PCR reads. The sample includes about 15,000 clones, around 30% of them seen just once. This CDR3 has 20 residues. Germline V gene data show CDR1 as ENHRY and CDR2 as SYGVKD. Thyroid surgery took place with no prior treatment in any patient. The sequenced sample was tumor tissue. The rearrangement links TRBV10-3 to TRBJ2-2, with 8 nucleotides matching TRBD2. The source of this sequence is a female donor with papillary thyroid cancer or a benign thyroid nodule (not recorded which). Some clones in this sample may be carry-over from other donors' samples. The DNA of the CDR3 is TGTGCCATCAGTTTCTTCCCAGGACGGGGTAGCGGGACGAACACCGGTGAGCTGTTTTTT. Its protein is CAISFFPGRGSGTNTGELFF.